This T cell receptor beta chain comes out of a study of blood T cell repertoires in COVID-19. Turning to the study itself: Specimens from acute and convalescent COVID-19 originated in the United States, Italy and Spain. Sources were T cells, B-cell-depleted T cells, or PBMCs; the material itself was cDNA or gDNA.

The CDR3 covers 15 residues. With 2 bases removed from V and 5 bases from J, the gap between germline ends came to 10 bases. Looked up from germline, CDR1 is KGHSH and CDR2 is LQKENI. Authors' methods: Reference gene primers were amplified, and this amplification served to estimate nucleated cell counts. Repertoires were generated with immunoSEQ multiplex PCR, while TCRdb's copy carries only in-frame clones and drops some. Clone size and the V and J calls come from that table; the DNA yielded D and trimming. Of roughly 150,000 clones in the sample, approximately 90% are singletons; the top ten hold approximately 15%.

The clonotype comes from a woman between 40 and 50 years old with acute or convalescent COVID-19. V is TRBV18 and J is TRBJ1-6; D is unclear. What was sequenced was peripheral blood. The CDR3 loop reads CASSPNGVDNSPLHF. DNA for the CDR3: TGTGCCAGCTCACCAAATGGAGTGGATAATTCACCCCTCCACTTT.